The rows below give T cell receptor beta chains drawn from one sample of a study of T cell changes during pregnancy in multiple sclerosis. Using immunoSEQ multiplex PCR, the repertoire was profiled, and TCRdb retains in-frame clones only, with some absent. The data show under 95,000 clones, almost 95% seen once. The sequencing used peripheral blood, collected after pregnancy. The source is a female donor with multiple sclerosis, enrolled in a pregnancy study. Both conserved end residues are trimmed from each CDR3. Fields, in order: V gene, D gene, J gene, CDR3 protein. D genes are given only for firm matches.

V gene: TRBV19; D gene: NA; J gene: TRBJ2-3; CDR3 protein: ASKASGTDTQY
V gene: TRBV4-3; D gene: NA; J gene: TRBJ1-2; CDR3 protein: ASSQADKNYGYT
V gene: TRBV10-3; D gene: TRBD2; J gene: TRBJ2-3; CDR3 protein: AIAREVLTDTQY
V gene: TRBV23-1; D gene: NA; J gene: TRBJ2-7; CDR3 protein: ASSRGLIVGPYEQY
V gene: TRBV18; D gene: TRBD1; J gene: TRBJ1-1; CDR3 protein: ASSPFAGTGPYYTEAF
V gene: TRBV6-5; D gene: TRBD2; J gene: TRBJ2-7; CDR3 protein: ASSYTGTSGYEQY
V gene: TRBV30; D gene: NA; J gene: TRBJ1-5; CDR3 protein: AWSVSGSTNQPQH
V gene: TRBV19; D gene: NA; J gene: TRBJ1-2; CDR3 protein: ASSIEGGIYGYT
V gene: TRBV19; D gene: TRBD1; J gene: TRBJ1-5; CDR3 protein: ASSLGQGSSNQPQH
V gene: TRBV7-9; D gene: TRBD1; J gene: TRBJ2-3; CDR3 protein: ASSLAGGGTGFPDTQY
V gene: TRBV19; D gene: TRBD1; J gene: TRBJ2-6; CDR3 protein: ASSIRGQGFSLGGANVLT
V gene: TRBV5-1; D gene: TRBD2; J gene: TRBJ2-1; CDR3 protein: ASSLGLAGAYNEQF
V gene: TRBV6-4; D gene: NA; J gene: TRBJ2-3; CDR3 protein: ASSAVPGLTDTQY
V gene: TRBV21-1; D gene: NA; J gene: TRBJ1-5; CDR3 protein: ASSLLGLPRPQH
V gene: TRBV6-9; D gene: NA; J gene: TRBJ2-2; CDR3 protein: ASSYRLEPTGELF
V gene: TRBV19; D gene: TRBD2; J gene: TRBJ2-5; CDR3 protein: ASRMGLAGGQETQY
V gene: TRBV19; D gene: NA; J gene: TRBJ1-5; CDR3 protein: ASSTGTYSNQPQH
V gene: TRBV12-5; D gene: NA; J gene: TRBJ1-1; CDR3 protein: ASGLGQGEAF
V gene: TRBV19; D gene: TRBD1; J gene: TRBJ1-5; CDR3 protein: ASSSGTGGNQPQH
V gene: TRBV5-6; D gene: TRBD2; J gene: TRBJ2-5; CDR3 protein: ASSSSGGAWDTTQY
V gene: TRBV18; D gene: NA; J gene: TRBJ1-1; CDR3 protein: ASSSVGGQLNTEAF
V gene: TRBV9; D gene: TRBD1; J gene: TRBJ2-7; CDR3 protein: ASSFGQGSSYEQY
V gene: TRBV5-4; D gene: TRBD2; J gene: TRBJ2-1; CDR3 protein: ASNRTSGSNEQF
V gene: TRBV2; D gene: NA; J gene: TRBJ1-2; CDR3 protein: ASRINRGYT
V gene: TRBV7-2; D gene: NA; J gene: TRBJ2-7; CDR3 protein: ASSSGGGSFYEQY
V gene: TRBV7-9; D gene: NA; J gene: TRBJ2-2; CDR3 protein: ASSLTRAGDTGELF
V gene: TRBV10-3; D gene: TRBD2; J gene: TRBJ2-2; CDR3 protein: AINAGGANTGELF
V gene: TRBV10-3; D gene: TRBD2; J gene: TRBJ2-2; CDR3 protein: AIAGLAGATNTGELF
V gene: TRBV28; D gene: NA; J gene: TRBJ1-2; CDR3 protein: ASISAGSNYGYT
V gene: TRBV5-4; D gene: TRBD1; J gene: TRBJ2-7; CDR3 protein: ASSLGQGKSYEQY
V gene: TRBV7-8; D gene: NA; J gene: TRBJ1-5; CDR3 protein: ASSLSKGNSNQPQH
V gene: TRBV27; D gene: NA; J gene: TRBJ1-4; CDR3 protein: ASSWHAGPNEKLF
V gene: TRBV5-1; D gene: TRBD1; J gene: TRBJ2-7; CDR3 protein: ASSSRQGSYEQY
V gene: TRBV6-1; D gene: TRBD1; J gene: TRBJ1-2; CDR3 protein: ASIGDSYGYT
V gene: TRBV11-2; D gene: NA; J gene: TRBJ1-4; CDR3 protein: ASSFIGGEPNEKLF
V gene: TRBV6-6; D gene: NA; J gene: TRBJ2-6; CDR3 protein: ASTSRVAGANVLT
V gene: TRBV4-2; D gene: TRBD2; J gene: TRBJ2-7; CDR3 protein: ASSETGLASYEQY
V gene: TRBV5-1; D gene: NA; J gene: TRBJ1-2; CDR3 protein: ASSLDGGLYGYT
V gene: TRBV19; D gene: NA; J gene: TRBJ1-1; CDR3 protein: ASNPGLNTEAF
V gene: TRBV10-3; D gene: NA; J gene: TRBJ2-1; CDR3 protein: AISAQHVSNEQF
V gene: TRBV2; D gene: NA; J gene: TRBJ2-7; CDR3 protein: ASSENLRTWYEQY
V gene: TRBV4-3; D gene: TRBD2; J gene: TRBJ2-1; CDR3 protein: ASSQATSGGHEQF